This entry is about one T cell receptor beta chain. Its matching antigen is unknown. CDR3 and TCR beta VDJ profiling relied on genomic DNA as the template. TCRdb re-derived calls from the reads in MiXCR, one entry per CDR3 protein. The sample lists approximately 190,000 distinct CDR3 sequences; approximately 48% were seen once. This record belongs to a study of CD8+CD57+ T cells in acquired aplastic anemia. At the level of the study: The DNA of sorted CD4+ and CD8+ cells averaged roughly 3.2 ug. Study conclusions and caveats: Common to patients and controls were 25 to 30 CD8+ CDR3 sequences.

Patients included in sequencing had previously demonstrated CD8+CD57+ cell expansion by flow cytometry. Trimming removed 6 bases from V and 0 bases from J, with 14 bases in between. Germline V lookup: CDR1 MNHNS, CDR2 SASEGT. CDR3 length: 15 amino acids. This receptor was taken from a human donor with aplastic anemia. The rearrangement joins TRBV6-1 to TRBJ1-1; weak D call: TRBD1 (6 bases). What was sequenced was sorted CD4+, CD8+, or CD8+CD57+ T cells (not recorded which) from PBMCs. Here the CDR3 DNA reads TGTGCCAGCAGATTAACGGACAGCTTGAACACTGAAGCTTTCTTT. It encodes CASRLTDSLNTEAFF.